These 11 T cell receptor beta chains share one sample of origin, sequenced in a study of blood T cell repertoires in COVID-19. Generated by immunoSEQ multiplex PCR, the TCRdb table keeps only in-frame clones and is missing some. The sample lists fewer than 300,000 clones; about nine tenths were seen once. Specimen: PBMCs or T cells enriched from blood (not recorded which). These receptors all stem from a woman in her 40s with acute COVID-19.

The chain recombines TRBV19 with TRBJ1-1, with D possibly matching TRBD1 (6 bases). V lost 6 bases to trimming and J lost 0 bases, with 8 bases between them. Germline CDR1 and CDR2: LNHDA and SQIVND (reference sequence). The CDR3 consists of 13 residues. CDR3 sequence reads: CASRGHMNTEAFF. CDR3 nucleotide sequence: TGTGCCAGTAGGGGACACATGAACACTGAAGCTTTCTTT.

The rearrangement links TRBV4-1 to TRBJ1-3; D possibly corresponds to TRBD1 (6 bases). In germline, CDR1 is MGHRA, CDR2 YSYEKL. V dropped 3 bases and J dropped 0 bases, with 21 bases sitting between them. The CDR3 spans 19 residues. CDR3 protein: CASSHPRGGQGSSGNTIYF. CDR3 nucleotides: TGCGCCAGCAGCCACCCACGGGGGGGCCAGGGTAGCTCTGGAAACACCATATATTTT.

J is TRBJ2-1 and V is TRBV7-9; 7 bases fit TRBD2. In germline, CDR1 is SEHNR, CDR2 FQNEAQ (reference sequence). This CDR3 is built from 15 residues. With V trimmed by 6 bases and J by 8 bases, 13 bases remained unmatched. Here the CDR3 reads CASRPNSGSLDEQFF. The CDR3 DNA reads TGTGCCAGCAGGCCAAATAGCGGGTCCCTTGATGAGCAGTTCTTC.

This clone was observed a handful of times. The CDR3 nucleotides read TGCAGTGCTAGAGACGTTGTCGAGCAGTACTTC. Protein: CSARDVVEQYF. The J gene is TRBJ2-7, the V gene TRBV20-1; D call uncertain. CDR3 length equals 11 residues. V lost 0 bases to trimming and J lost 6 bases, with 6 bases between them. Germline V gives CDR1 DFQATT, CDR2 SNEGSKA (reference sequence).

The CDR3 spells CASTRVLGQGYSPLHF. In DNA form, the CDR3 reads TGTGCCAGCACCCGGGTCTTGGGACAGGGGTATTCACCCCTCCACTTT. The gene calls are TRBV27 and TRBJ1-6, with 10 bases fitting TRBD1. V lost 7 bases, J lost 8 bases, and 11 bases stayed unmatched. Per germline, CDR1 MNHEY and CDR2 SMNVEV (reference sequence). CDR3 length: 16 amino acids.

This clone was counted many times. The chain has TRBV7-9 and TRBJ2-1; 9 bases align to TRBD2. V lost 5 bases to trimming and J lost 9 bases; unmatched junction nucleotides: 14. CDR1 is SEHNR and CDR2 is FQNEAQ in the germline V gene (reference sequence). The CDR3 has 16 amino acids. The CDR3 spells CASSTSGQVGLGEQFF. DNA of the CDR3: TGTGCCAGCAGCACTAGCGGGCAAGTGGGACTGGGTGAGCAGTTCTTC. Combining the CDR3 with reference TRBV7-9 and TRBJ2-1 gives the whole variable domain DTGVSQNPRHKITKRGQNVTFRCDPISEHNRLYWYRQTLGQGPEFLTYFQNEAQLEKSRLLSDRFSAERPKGSFSTLEIQRTEQGDSAMYLCASSTSGQVGLGEQFFGPGTRLTVL.

This rearrangement joins TRBV6-5 to TRBJ1-5; possible D gene TRBD1, 5 bases. This CDR3 region has 15 residues. The V and J ends lost 2 bases and 3 bases respectively, with 11 bases between them. CDR1 is MNHEY and CDR2 is SVGAGI in the germline V gene. CDR3: CASSYGGGNNQPQHF. In nucleotides, the CDR3 is TGTGCCAGCAGTTACGGCGGGGGGAACAATCAGCCCCAGCATTTT.

This chain connects TRBV7-2 to TRBJ1-4; the D is unclear. This CDR3 region has 16 residues. Trimming took off 5 bases at V and 0 bases at J, with 13 bases between the two ends. Germline lookup yields CDR1 SGHTA and CDR2 FQGNSA. CDR3 sequence reads: CASSKWEVATNEKLFF. The DNA of the CDR3 is TGTGCCAGCAGCAAGTGGGAGGTTGCAACTAATGAAAAACTGTTTTTT. Combining the CDR3 with reference TRBV7-2 and TRBJ1-4 gives the whole variable domain GAGVSQSPSNKVTEKGKDVELRCDPISGHTALYWYRQSLGQGLEFLIYFQGNSAPDKSGLPSDRFSAERTGGSVSTLTIQRTQQEDSAVYLCASSKWEVATNEKLFFGSGTQLSVL.

This chain uses TRBV5-1 with TRBJ1-1; tentatively, D is TRBD1 (5 bases). This CDR3 has 15 residues. Trimming removed 4 bases at V and 5 bases at J, with 18 bases between. Germline V gene lookup returns CDR1 SGHRS and CDR2 YFSETQ. The CDR3 sequence: CASSPDTARQTEAFF. The CDR3 DNA is TGCGCCAGCAGCCCGGACACGGCTCGACAAACTGAAGCTTTCTTT.

This chain links TRBV12-3 or TRBV12-4 with TRBJ2-7; no definite D call. The CDR3 extends over 13 amino acids. Trimming pared 5 bases from V and 3 bases from J, leaving 11 bases between. The CDR3 nucleotides are TGTGCCAGCAGTCTTTCCCCTAACTACGAGCAGTACGTC. Its translation: CASSLSPNYEQYV.

This clone was counted between two and nine times. The CDR3 protein is CASSIGGTGGTQPQHF. The CDR3 coding sequence is TGTGCCAGTAGTATAGGCGGGACAGGGGGCACACAGCCCCAGCATTTT. The chain has TRBV19 and TRBJ1-5; TRBD1 matches at 12 bases. This CDR3 has 16 amino acids. With V trimmed by 1 base and J by 7 bases, 5 bases remained unmatched. Germline CDR1 LNHDA, CDR2 SQIVND (reference sequence). The full variable domain, its missing parts supplied by reference TRBV19 and TRBJ1-5, is DGGITQSPKYLFRKEGQNVTLSCEQNLNHDAMYWYRQDPGQGLRLIYYSQIVNDFQKGDIAEGYSVSREKKESFPLTVTSAQKNPTAFYLCASSIGGTGGTQPQHFGDGTRLSIL.